At least ten counts were recorded for the clone carrying this T cell receptor (beta chain). The V gene's germline CDR1 is SGHTA and CDR2 FQGNSA. Deletions cut 3 bases from V and 6 bases from J, with 5 bases between. The CDR3 totals 12 residues. These data are taken from a study of T cells in Graves' hyperthyroidism and ophthalmopathy. Stable hyperthyroidism: no ophthalmopathy progression over 18 months of follow-up. Used for diagnoses were clinical symptoms, serum thyroxine and TRAb, thyroid ultrasound and orbital computed tomography. TCR beta CDR3 region amplification was performed from RNA transcripts. Initially, a first-round RT-PCR of the TCR CDR3 employed the HTBI primer set. TCRdb re-called the multiplex PCR reads through MiXCR, storing one row per CDR3 protein. The repertoire holds more than 300,000 distinct CDR3 sequences, with roughly 13% as singletons.

The sample comprised blood. This TCR was sampled from a young woman with Graves' hyperthyroidism. The gene calls are TRBV7-2 and TRBJ2-2; D ambiguous. The CDR3 nucleotides are TGTGCCAGCAGCTTTACCCCCGGGGAGCTGTTTTTT. Encoded protein: CASSFTPGELFF.